This entry concerns a single T cell receptor beta chain. These data belong to a study of blood T cell repertoires in COVID-19. Study-level information: Spain, Italy and the United States supplied samples that represented acute and convalescent COVID-19. PBMCs, B-cell-depleted T cells, or T cells were the source of the cDNA or gDNA that made up the material.

The CDR3 runs 15 residues. Trimming shortened V by 6 bases and J by 2 bases, and 15 bases separated the two germline ends. Germline V lookup: CDR1 MNHEY, CDR2 SVGAGI. As processed by the authors: Estimates of nucleated cell counts were drawn from the amplification of reference gene primers. Libraries were prepared by immunoSEQ multiplex PCR; TCRdb keeps only in-frame clonotypes and omits some of them. That table gives V, J and clone size, and the DNA gave D and trimming. This sample has around 250,000 clones; about 86% occur once, and the top ten carry 4.5% to 6.5%. This sequence originates from a man older than 75 with acute or convalescent COVID-19. Sequencing input: peripheral blood. The chain is built from TRBV6-5 and TRBJ2-3; unclear D gene. Here the CDR3 reads CASSPDWAYTDTQYF. CDR3 sequence (DNA): TGTGCCAGCAGCCCCGATTGGGCCTACACAGATACGCAGTATTTT.